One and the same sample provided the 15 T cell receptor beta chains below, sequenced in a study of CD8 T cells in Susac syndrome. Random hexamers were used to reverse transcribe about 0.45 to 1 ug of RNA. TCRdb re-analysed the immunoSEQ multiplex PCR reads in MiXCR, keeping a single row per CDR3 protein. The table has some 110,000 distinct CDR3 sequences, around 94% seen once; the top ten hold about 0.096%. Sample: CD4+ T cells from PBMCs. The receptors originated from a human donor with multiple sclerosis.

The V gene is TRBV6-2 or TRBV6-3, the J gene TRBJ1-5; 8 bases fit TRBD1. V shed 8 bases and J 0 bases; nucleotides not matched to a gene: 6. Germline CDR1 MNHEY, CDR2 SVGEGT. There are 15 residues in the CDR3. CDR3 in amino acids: CASLTGGTSNQPQHF. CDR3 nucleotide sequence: TGTGCCAGCCTAACAGGGGGTACTAGCAATCAGCCCCAGCATTTT.

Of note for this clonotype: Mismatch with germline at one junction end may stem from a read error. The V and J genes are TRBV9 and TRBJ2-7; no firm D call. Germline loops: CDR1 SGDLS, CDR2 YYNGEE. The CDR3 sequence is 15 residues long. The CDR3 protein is CASSVDFAAPYEQYF. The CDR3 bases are TGTGCAAGCAGCGTAGATTTTGCGGCTCCCTACGAGCAGTACTTC.

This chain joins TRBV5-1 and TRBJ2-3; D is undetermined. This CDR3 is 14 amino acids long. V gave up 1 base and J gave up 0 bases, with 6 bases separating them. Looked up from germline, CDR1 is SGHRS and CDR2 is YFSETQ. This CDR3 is CASSLSTSTDTQYF. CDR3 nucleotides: TGCGCCAGCAGCTTGTCGACCAGCACAGATACGCAGTATTTT.

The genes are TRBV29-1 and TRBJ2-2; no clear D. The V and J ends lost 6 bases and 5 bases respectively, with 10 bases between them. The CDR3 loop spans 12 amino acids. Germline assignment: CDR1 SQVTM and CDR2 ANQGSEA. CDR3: CSVSKRTGELFF. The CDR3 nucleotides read TGCAGCGTCTCCAAACGAACCGGGGAGCTGTTTTTT.

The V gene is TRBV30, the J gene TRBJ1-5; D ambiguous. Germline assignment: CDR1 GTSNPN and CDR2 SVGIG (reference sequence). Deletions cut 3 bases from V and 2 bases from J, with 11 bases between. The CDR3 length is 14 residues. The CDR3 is CAWRGTGGNQPQHF. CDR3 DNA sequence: TGTGCCTGGAGGGGCACGGGTGGCAATCAGCCCCAGCATTTT.

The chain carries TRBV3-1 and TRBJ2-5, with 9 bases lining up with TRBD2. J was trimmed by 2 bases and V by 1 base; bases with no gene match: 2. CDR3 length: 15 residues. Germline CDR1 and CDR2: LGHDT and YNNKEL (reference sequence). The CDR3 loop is CASSQGTSVQETQYF. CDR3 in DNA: TGTGCCAGCAGCCAAGGGACTAGCGTGCAAGAGACCCAGTACTTC.

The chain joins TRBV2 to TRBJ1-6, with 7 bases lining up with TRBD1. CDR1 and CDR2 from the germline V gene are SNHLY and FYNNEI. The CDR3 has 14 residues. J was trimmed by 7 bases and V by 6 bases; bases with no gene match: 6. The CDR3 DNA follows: TGTGCCAGCAGCGACAGGGATGGGAATTCACCCCTCCACTTT. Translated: CASSDRDGNSPLHF.

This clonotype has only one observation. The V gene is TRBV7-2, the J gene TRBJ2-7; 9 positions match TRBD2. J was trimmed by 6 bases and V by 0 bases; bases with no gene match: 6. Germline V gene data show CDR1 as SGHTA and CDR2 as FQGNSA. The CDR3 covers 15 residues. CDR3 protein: CASSLAREGAAEQYF. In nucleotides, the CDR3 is TGTGCCAGCAGCTTAGCGCGGGAGGGGGCAGCCGAGCAGTACTTC.

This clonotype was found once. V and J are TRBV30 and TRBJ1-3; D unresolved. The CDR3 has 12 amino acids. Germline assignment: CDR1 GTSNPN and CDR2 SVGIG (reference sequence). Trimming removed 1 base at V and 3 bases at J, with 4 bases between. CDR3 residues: CAWSALGNTIYF. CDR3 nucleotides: TGTGCCTGGAGTGCTCTTGGAAACACCATATATTTT.

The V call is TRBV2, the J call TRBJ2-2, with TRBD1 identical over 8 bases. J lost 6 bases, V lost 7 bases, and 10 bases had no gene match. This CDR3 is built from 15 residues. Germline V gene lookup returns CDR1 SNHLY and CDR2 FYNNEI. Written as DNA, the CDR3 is TGTGCCAGCACCTTTGACAGGGGATCATCCGGGGAGCTGTTTTTT. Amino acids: CASTFDRGSSGELFF. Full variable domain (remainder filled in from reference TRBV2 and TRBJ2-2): EPEVTQTPSHQVTQMGQEVILRCVPISNHLYFYWYRQILGQKVEFLVSFYNNEISEKSEIFDDQFSVERPDGSNFTLKIRSTKLEDSAMYFCASTFDRGSSGELFFGEGSRLTVL.

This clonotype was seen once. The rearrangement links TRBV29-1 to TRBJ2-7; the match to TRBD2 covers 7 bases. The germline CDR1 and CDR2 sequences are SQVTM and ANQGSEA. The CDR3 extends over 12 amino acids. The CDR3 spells CSGGEARYEQYF. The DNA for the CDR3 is TGCAGTGGGGGGGAGGCTAGGTACGAGCAGTACTTC.

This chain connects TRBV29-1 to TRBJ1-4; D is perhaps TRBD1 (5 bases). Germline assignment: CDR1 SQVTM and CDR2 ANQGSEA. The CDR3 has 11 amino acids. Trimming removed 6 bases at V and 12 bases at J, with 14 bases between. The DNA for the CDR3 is TGCAGCGTCGAGGGCCGGGGCCAACTGTTTTTT. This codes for CSVEGRGQLFF.

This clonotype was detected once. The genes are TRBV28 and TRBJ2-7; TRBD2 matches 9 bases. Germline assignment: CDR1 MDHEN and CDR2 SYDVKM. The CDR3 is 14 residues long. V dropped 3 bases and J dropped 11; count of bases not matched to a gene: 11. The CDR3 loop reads CASSLGTSSSPKYF. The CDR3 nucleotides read TGTGCCAGCAGTTTGGGGACTAGCAGTAGTCCCAAGTACTTC.

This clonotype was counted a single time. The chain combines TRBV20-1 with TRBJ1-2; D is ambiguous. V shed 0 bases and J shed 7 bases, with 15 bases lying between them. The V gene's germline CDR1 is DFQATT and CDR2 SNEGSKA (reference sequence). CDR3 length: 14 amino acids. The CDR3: CSARDMGIGGGYTF. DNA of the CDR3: TGCAGTGCTAGAGATATGGGCATCGGAGGTGGCTACACCTTC.

For the CDR3, the DNA is TGTGCCTGGAGTTCCCCTCGAATAGTGTCGGGGTTAGATCTCTATGGCTACACCTTC. Protein sequence: CAWSSPRIVSGLDLYGYTF. The chain has TRBV30 and TRBJ1-2, with D unclear. The CDR3 contains 19 residues. The germline gives CDR1 GTSNPN, CDR2 SVGIG (reference sequence). Trimming took 2 bases from V and 4 from J, leaving 29 bases between them.